The 6 T cell receptor beta chains below come from one sample, sequenced in a study of T cells in Graves' hyperthyroidism and ophthalmopathy. Regions amplified from RNA transcripts were the TCR beta CDR3 regions. Carried out on the TCR CDR3, a first-round RT-PCR used the HTBI primer set. TCRdb analysed the multiplex PCR reads with MiXCR anew, one entry per CDR3 protein. Of hundreds of thousands of distinct CDR3 sequences listed, approximately 15% are singletons. The material sequenced was blood. These receptors originate from a woman in her forties with Graves' ophthalmopathy.

This clonotype was counted ten times or more. This chain joins TRBV28 and TRBJ2-1; no reliable D call. The CDR3 consists of 17 residues. Germline lookup yields CDR1 MDHEN and CDR2 SYDVKM. Trimming cost V 5 bases and J 0 bases, with 17 bases left between them. The chain's CDR3 is CASSPPFRSSSYNEQFF. CDR3 bases: TGTGCCAGCAGTCCGCCTTTTAGGTCGAGCTCCTACAATGAGCAGTTCTTC.

Turning to this clonotype: This may be a read error, as it is one base from a much larger clone. This rearrangement joins TRBV3-1 to TRBJ1-2, with 8 bases that match TRBD1. V shed 1 base, J shed 8 bases, and the junction held 6 bases outside the gene matches. The CDR3 contains 14 residues. CDR1 is LGHDT and CDR2 is YNNKEL in the germline V gene (reference sequence). CDR3 DNA: TGTGCCAGCAGCCAAGGTGGACAGGGAGACGGCTACACCTTC. It is translated as CASSQGGQGDGYTF. Full variable domain (missing parts from reference TRBV3-1 and TRBJ1-2): DTAVSQTPKYLVTQMGNDKSIKCEQNLGHDTMYWYKQDSKKFLKIMFSYNNKELIINETVPNRFSPKSPDKAHLNLHINSLELGDSAVYFCASSQGGQGDGYTFGSGTRLTVV.

A few counts support this clonotype. V and J are TRBV12-3 or TRBV12-4 and TRBJ2-1; tentatively, D is TRBD2 (6 bases). The CDR3 consists of 16 residues. V was cut by 5 bases and J by 0 bases, with 14 bases left in between. In DNA, the CDR3 is TGTGCCAGCAGTCCCACCGGGGGTTACTCCTACAATGAGCAGTTCTTC. This encodes CASSPTGGYSYNEQFF.

This chain links TRBV19 with TRBJ1-6; maybe TRBD1 (5 bases). V was shortened by 3 bases and J by 8 bases, with 8 bases between the two germline ends. Germline CDR1 LNHDA, CDR2 SQIVND (reference sequence). The CDR3 spans 13 residues. Here the CDR3 reads CASSIGRDSPLHF. The CDR3 nucleotides read TGTGCCAGTAGTATCGGCAGGGATTCACCCCTCCACTTT. Full variable domain (rest looked up from reference TRBV19 and TRBJ1-6): DGGITQSPKYLFRKEGQNVTLSCEQNLNHDAMYWYRQDPGQGLRLIYYSQIVNDFQKGDIAEGYSVSREKKESFPLTVTSAQKNPTAFYLCASSIGRDSPLHFGNGTRLTVT.

This clonotype occurred a few times. The chain is built from TRBV3-1 and TRBJ2-7; D remains ambiguous. In germline, CDR1 is LGHDT, CDR2 YNNKEL (reference sequence). Trimming took 1 base from V and 1 from J, leaving 2 bases between them. The CDR3 length is 12 residues. The CDR3 protein is CASSQASYEQYF. In DNA form, the CDR3 reads TGTGCCAGCAGCCAAGCTTCCTACGAGCAGTACTTC.

This clonotype has at least ten counts. The rearrangement uses TRBV20-1 and TRBJ2-7, with 7 nucleotides matching TRBD1. This CDR3 is 14 amino acids long. Looked up from germline, CDR1 is DFQATT and CDR2 is SNEGSKA (reference sequence). With V trimmed by 0 bases and J by 6 bases, 8 bases remained unmatched. CDR3 DNA sequence: TGCAGTGCTAGAGATGGGGGACAGCCAGGCGAGCAGTACTTC. It codes for CSARDGGQPGEQYF.